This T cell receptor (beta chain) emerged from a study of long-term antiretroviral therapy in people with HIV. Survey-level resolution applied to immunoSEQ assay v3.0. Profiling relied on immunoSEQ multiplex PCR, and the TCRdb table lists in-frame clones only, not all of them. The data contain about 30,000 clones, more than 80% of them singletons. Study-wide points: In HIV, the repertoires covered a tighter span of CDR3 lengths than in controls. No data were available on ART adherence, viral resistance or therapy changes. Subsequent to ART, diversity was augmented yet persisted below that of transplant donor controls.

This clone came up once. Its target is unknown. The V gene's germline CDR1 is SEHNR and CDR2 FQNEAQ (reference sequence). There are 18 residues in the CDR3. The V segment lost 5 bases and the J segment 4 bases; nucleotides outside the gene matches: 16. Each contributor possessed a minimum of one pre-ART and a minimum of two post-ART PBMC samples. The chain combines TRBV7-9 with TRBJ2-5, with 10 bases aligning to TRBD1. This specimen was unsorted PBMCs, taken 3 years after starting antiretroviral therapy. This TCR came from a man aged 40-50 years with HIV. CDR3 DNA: TGTGCCAGCAGCCGCTACTTACATGGACAGGGGGACTCAGAGACCCAGTACTTC. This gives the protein CASSRYLHGQGDSETQYF. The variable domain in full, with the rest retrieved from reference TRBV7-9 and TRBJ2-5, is DTGVSQNPRHKITKRGQNVTFRCDPISEHNRLYWYRQTLGQGPEFLTYFQNEAQLEKSRLLSDRFSAERPKGSFSTLEIQRTEQGDSAMYLCASSRYLHGQGDSETQYFGPGTRLLVL.